One sample yielded the 27 T cell receptor beta chains listed below, sequenced in a study of cytomegalovirus exposure and HLA in healthy donors. Sequencing used immunoSEQ multiplex PCR; TCRdb keeps in-frame clones, though not all of them. The sample consists of approximately 65,000 clones, about 95% of them appearing once. Sequenced input: PBMCs. All receptors come from a young woman in good health and CMV-seronegative.

The V and J genes are TRBV25-1 and TRBJ1-2, with TRBD1 identical over 7 bases. Germline assignment: CDR1 MGHDK and CDR2 SYGVNS. V shed 4 bases and J 5 bases; nucleotides not matched to a gene: 1. The CDR3 extends over 12 amino acids. CDR3 region: CASSGTGYGYTF. DNA of the CDR3: TGTGCCAGCAGTGGGACAGGTTATGGCTACACCTTC.

V is TRBV2 and J is TRBJ2-1; TRBD2 agrees at 8 bases. The CDR3 extends over 16 amino acids. After removal of 1 base from V and 6 bases from J, the junction contained 8 bases not matched to a gene. Germline CDR1 is SNHLY and CDR2 is FYNNEI. CDR3 bases: TGTGCCAGCAGTGAAGAACTAGCGGTAGGGGGCAATGAGCAGTTCTTC. It yields the protein CASSEELAVGGNEQFF.

This chain links TRBV9 with TRBJ2-3; unclear D gene. The V and J ends lost 0 bases and 4 bases respectively, with 9 bases between them. There are 14 residues in the CDR3. CDR1 and CDR2 from the germline V gene are SGDLS and YYNGEE. This CDR3 reads CASSVATGSDTQYF. As DNA, the CDR3 is TGTGCCAGCAGCGTAGCAACCGGGTCAGATACGCAGTATTTT. Based on the CDR3 plus reference TRBV9 and TRBJ2-3, the full variable domain is DSGVTQTPKHLITATGQRVTLRCSPRSGDLSVYWYQQSLDQGLQFLIQYYNGEERAKGNILERFSAQQFPDLHSELNLSSLELGDSALYFCASSVATGSDTQYFGPGTRLTVL.

The gene calls are TRBV19 and TRBJ1-2; 7 bases fit TRBD1. CDR3 length: 13 residues. CDR1 is LNHDA and CDR2 is SQIVND in the germline V gene (reference sequence). V lost 8 bases to trimming and J lost 8 bases; unmatched junction nucleotides: 11. CDR3 protein: CASGFLGQTGYTF. The CDR3 DNA is TGTGCCAGTGGCTTCCTGGGACAGACAGGCTACACCTTC.

This chain connects TRBV6-5 to TRBJ2-1; D is perhaps TRBD1 (5 bases). The CDR3 consists of 13 residues. The ends were cut back, 7 bases at V and 3 bases at J, with 10 bases in the middle. Germline values: CDR1 MNHEY, CDR2 SVGAGI. The CDR3 is CASKGTGYNEQFF. For the CDR3, the DNA is TGTGCCAGCAAGGGCACAGGCTACAATGAGCAGTTCTTC.

The V gene is TRBV9, the J gene TRBJ2-3, with unresolved D. Germline V gene sequence: CDR1 SGDLS, CDR2 YYNGEE. V was shortened by 0 bases and J by 2 bases, with 10 bases between the two germline ends. This CDR3 has 15 residues. CDR3 in amino acids: CASSVDVSITDTQYF. In DNA, the CDR3 is TGTGCCAGCAGCGTAGACGTCAGTATCACAGATACGCAGTATTTT.

This clone has just one count. The chain joins TRBV30 to TRBJ1-2; 8 nucleotides agree with TRBD1. Germline V lookup: CDR1 GTSNPN, CDR2 SVGIG (reference sequence). The CDR3 contains 15 residues. The ends lost 3 bases at V and 5 bases at J; junction bases unmatched: 11. The CDR3 DNA follows: TGTGCCTGGAGATACCCAGGGACAGGCCATTATGGCTACACCTTC. Its protein is CAWRYPGTGHYGYTF.

The chain combines TRBV2 with TRBJ2-6, with a possible D match to TRBD1 (5 bases). Trimming stripped 3 bases from V and 0 bases from J, with 15 bases between. The germline V gene has CDR1 SNHLY and CDR2 FYNNEI. The CDR3 runs 18 residues. DNA for the CDR3: TGTGCCAGCAGTGAGAGAGCCGTTGGGGCCTCTGGGGCCAACGTCCTGACTTTC. Its protein is CASSERAVGASGANVLTF. The whole variable domain, filled in from reference TRBV2 and TRBJ2-6, reads EPEVTQTPSHQVTQMGQEVILRCVPISNHLYFYWYRQILGQKVEFLVSFYNNEISEKSEIFDDQFSVERPDGSNFTLKIRSTKLEDSAMYFCASSERAVGASGANVLTFGAGSRLTVL.

The DNA of the CDR3 is TGCGCCAGCAGCCAAGCGGGGGATACGCAGTATTTT. This codes for CASSQAGDTQYF. The V and J genes are TRBV4-1 and TRBJ2-3, with D possibly TRBD2 on 5 matching bases. This CDR3 region has 12 residues. Germline V CDR1 and CDR2: MGHRA, YSYEKL. V lost 1 base and J lost 6, with 5 bases in between.

The gene calls are TRBV5-1 and TRBJ1-5; D unresolved. CDR1 SGHRS and CDR2 YFSETQ come from the germline V gene. CDR3 length equals 13 residues. Between the trimmed V and J ends, which lost 2 bases and 2 bases, there was a span of 5 bases. Here the CDR3 DNA reads TGCGCCAGCAGCTTCGAGGGCAATCAGCCCCAGCATTTT. Its protein product is CASSFEGNQPQHF.

The chain has TRBV11-1 and TRBJ2-1, with 12 bases lining up with TRBD2. With V trimmed by 4 bases and J by 8 bases, 12 bases remained unmatched. CDR3 length: 17 residues. Per the germline V gene, CDR1 is SGHAT and CDR2 is FQDESV (reference sequence). The CDR3 bases are TGTGCCAGCAGCTCCTGGAGCCTAGCGGGAGGGCGCGATGAGCAGTTCTTC. It specifies CASSSWSLAGGRDEQFF. The full variable domain, in which reference TRBV11-1 and TRBJ2-1 provide the parts outside the CDR3, is EAEVAQSPRYKITEKSQAVAFWCDPISGHATLYWYRQILGQGPELLVQFQDESVVDDSQLPKDRFSAERLKGVDSTLKIQPAELGDSAMYLCASSSWSLAGGRDEQFFGPGTRLTVL.

This chain uses TRBV19 with TRBJ2-2, with D tentatively TRBD2 (7 bases). Between the trimmed V and J ends, which lost 6 bases and 1 base, there was a span of 9 bases. CDR1 and CDR2 (germline): LNHDA, SQIVND (reference sequence). This CDR3 is 14 amino acids long. The CDR3 is CASRGGGNTGELFF. The CDR3, as DNA: TGTGCCAGTAGAGGGGGGGGGAACACCGGGGAGCTGTTTTTT.

The chain combines TRBV6-5 with TRBJ2-7, with a tentative D call TRBD2 (5 bases). Deletions cut 0 bases from V and 4 bases from J, with 16 bases between. The germline V gene has CDR1 MNHEY and CDR2 SVGAGI. CDR3 size: 16 residues. CDR3 amino acids: CASSYSIHETGYEQYF. Written as DNA, the CDR3 is TGTGCCAGCAGTTACTCGATTCACGAGACGGGGTACGAGCAGTACTTC.

The V and J genes are TRBV11-2 and TRBJ2-7; possible D gene TRBD2, 5 bases. This CDR3 has 17 residues. Trimming took 4 bases from V and 0 from J, leaving 19 bases between them. CDR1 is SGHAT, CDR2 FQNNGV, per germline. Here the CDR3 DNA reads TGTGCCAGCAGCTCCTCAAGGGCATATAGCGACTCCTACGAGCAGTACTTC. Translated, it gives CASSSSRAYSDSYEQYF.

This clone was recorded only once. The chain carries TRBV2 and TRBJ2-7; possibly TRBD2 for D (5 bases). CDR1 and CDR2 from the germline V gene are SNHLY and FYNNEI. The CDR3 has 13 residues. V was cut by 7 bases and J by 5 bases, with 15 bases left in between. The CDR3 nucleotides are TGTGCCAGCATGTGGGTGGCGGGCAACGAGCAGTACTTC. As protein: CASMWVAGNEQYF.

This clone showed up just once. The rearrangement links TRBV6-1 to TRBJ2-3, with a tentative D call TRBD2 (5 bases). Looked up from germline, CDR1 is MNHNS and CDR2 is SASEGT. The CDR3 has 14 amino acids. Trimming took 11 bases from V and 0 from J, leaving 15 bases between them. The CDR3 sequence is CASRAVTSTDTQYF. The CDR3 DNA sequence: TGTGCCTCGAGGGCGGTAACTAGCACAGATACGCAGTATTTT.

CDR3 nucleotide sequence: TGTGCCAGCAGTGAAGGACCGGGACAGGGGGGTGAAAAACTGTTTTTT. The encoded protein is CASSEGPGQGGEKLFF. The chain has TRBV6-4 and TRBJ1-4, with TRBD1 matching 11 bases. Germline trimming cut 3 bases from V and 7 bases from J; bases unmatched to any gene: 7. This CDR3 comprises 16 residues. Germline loops: CDR1 MRHNA, CDR2 SNTAGT.

The V call is TRBV6-5, the J call TRBJ2-3, with 9 bases fitting TRBD1. The germline CDR1 and CDR2 sequences are MNHEY and SVGAGI. The V segment lost 5 bases and the J segment 1 base; nucleotides outside the gene matches: 4. The CDR3 has 15 amino acids. The CDR3 bases are TGTGCCAGCAGTCAACGGACAGGGGGCACAGATACGCAGTATTTT. Translation gives CASSQRTGGTDTQYF.

In this sample, this clone turned up once. The rearrangement joins TRBV11-2 to TRBJ2-2, with 13 bases lining up with TRBD2. The J segment lost 8 bases and the V segment lost 1 base, leaving 10 bases of the junction unmatched. Germline-derived CDR1 and CDR2 are SGHAT and FQNNGV. This CDR3 is 18 amino acids long. The CDR3 nucleotides read TGTGCCAGCAGCTTAGGCCCACTAGCGGGGGGGCTGCAAGGGGAGCTGTTTTTT. Translation gives CASSLGPLAGGLQGELFF.

This clone turned up a few times. The chain recombines TRBV6-1 with TRBJ2-5; maybe TRBD2 (6 bases). Germline V gene sequence: CDR1 MNHNS, CDR2 SASEGT. V was clipped by 1 base and J by 2 bases, with 11 bases between them. This CDR3 has 15 amino acids. This chain's CDR3 is CASSEGREPQETQYF. In DNA, the CDR3 is TGTGCCAGCAGTGAAGGCCGGGAGCCACAAGAGACCCAGTACTTC.

The chain recombines TRBV7-6 with TRBJ2-2; 9 bases fit TRBD1. CDR1 and CDR2 from the germline V gene are SGHVS and FNYEAQ. There are 16 residues in the CDR3. V shed 5 bases, J shed 6 bases, and the junction held 10 bases outside the gene matches. The CDR3 loop reads CASSRGTGSWSGELFF. CDR3 in DNA: TGTGCCAGCAGCCGAGGGACAGGGTCATGGTCCGGGGAGCTGTTTTTT.

The V and J genes are TRBV28 and TRBJ2-2; no clear D gene. The CDR3 loop spans 12 amino acids. CDR1 and CDR2 (germline): MDHEN, SYDVKM. Trimming cost V 6 bases and J 5 bases, with 7 bases left between them. CDR3 region: CASRSVTGELFF. The CDR3 DNA reads as TGTGCCAGCAGGAGCGTAACCGGGGAGCTGTTTTTT.

This sequence joins TRBV6-1 and TRBJ2-7; TRBD2 matches 10 bases. Germline CDR1 and CDR2: MNHNS and SASEGT. The CDR3 contains 18 residues. The J segment lost 6 bases and the V segment lost 3 bases, leaving 17 bases of the junction unmatched. The CDR3 DNA reads as TGTGCCAGCAGTGACCGACTAGCGGGCCTCCTTGCCCCCTCCGAGCAGTACTTC. This codes for CASSDRLAGLLAPSEQYF.

The chain couples TRBV30 to TRBJ2-1; the match to TRBD1 covers 9 bases. The CDR3 sequence is 13 residues long. J lost 7 bases, V lost 3 bases, and 4 bases had no gene match. Per germline, CDR1 GTSNPN and CDR2 SVGIG (reference sequence). CDR3 residues: CAWSPTGGNEQFF. In DNA, the CDR3 is TGTGCCTGGAGCCCGACAGGGGGGAATGAGCAGTTCTTC.

The count of this clone is one. The chain has TRBV11-2 and TRBJ2-1; 9 bases agree with TRBD2. In germline, CDR1 is SGHAT, CDR2 FQNNGV. V lost 5 bases to trimming and J lost 10 bases; unmatched junction nucleotides: 15. CDR3 length: 16 residues. CDR3 bases: TGTGCCAGCAGCCCTCCGGGACTAGCTTCGGTTGGGGAGCAGTTCTTC. It codes for CASSPPGLASVGEQFF.

The chain links TRBV19 to TRBJ1-5; D ambiguous. The length of the CDR3 is 12 residues. V was shortened by 1 base and J by 6 bases, with 4 bases between the two germline ends. Germline lookup yields CDR1 LNHDA and CDR2 SQIVND (reference sequence). CDR3 DNA: TGTGCCAGTAGTATAGGGGCTCAGCCCCAGCATTTT. Translated: CASSIGAQPQHF.

The rearrangement uses TRBV4-2 and TRBJ2-3; 8 nucleotides align to TRBD2. This CDR3 comprises 17 residues. The germline CDR1 and CDR2 sequences are LGHNA and YNFKEQ. The junction had 7 bases not matched to a gene; V was cut back by 0 bases and J by 2 bases. CDR3 residues: CASSQEGREAVTDTQYF. CDR3 DNA sequence: TGTGCCAGCAGCCAAGAGGGGCGGGAGGCGGTCACAGATACGCAGTATTTT.